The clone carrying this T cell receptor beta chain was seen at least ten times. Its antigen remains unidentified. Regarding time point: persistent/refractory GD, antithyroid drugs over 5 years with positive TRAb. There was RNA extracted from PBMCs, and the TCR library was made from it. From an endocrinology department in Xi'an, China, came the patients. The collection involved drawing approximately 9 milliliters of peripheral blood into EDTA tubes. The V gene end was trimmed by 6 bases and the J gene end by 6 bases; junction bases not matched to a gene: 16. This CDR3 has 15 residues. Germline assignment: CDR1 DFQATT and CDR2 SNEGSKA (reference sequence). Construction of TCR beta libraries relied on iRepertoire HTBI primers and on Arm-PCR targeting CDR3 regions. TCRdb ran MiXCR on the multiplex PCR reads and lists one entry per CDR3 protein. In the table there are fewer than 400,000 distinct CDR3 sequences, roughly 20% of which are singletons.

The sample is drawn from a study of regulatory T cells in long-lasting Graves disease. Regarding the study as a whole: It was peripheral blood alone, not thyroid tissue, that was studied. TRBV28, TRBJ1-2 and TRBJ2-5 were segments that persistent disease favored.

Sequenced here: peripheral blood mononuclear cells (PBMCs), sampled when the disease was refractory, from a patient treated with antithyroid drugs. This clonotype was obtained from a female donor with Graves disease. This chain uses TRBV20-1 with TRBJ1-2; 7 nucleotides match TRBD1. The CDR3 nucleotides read TGCAGTGCCAAATCCGGGACAGAAGCCGGTGATGGCTACACCTTC. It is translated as CSAKSGTEAGDGYTF.